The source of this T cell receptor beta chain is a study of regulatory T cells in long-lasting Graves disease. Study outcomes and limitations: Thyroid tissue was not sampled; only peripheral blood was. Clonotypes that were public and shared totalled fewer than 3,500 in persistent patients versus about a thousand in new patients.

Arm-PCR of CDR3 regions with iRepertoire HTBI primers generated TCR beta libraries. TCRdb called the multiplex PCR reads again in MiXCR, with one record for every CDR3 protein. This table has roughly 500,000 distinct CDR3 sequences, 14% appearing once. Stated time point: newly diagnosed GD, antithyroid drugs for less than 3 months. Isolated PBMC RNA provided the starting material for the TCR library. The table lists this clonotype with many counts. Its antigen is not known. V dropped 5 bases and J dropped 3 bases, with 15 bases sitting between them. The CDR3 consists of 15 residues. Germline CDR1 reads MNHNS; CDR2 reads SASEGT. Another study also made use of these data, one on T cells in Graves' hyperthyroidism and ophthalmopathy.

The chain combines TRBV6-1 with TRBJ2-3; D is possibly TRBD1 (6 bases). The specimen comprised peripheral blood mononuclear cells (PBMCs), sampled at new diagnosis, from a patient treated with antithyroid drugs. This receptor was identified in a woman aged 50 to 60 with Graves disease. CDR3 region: CASSLTGLRTDTQYF. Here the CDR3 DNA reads TGTGCCAGCAGTCTCACAGGGTTAAGGACAGATACGCAGTATTTT.